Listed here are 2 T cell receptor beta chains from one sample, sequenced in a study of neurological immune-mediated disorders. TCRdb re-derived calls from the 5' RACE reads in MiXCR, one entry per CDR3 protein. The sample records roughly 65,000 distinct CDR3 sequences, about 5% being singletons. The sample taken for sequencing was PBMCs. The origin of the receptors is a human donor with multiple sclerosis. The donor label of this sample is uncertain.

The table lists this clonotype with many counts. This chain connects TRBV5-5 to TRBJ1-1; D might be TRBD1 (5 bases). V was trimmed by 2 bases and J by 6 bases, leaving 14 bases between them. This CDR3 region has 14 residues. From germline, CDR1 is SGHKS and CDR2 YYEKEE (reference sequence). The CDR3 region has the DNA TGTGCCAGCAGCTTCGGGGGGACTCGGGCTGAAGCTTTCTTT. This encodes CASSFGGTRAEAFF.

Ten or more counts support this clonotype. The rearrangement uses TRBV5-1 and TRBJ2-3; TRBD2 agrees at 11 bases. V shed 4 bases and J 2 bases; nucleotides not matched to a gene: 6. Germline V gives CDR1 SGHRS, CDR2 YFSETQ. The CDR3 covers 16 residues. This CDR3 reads CASSPVAGGHTDTQYF. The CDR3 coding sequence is TGCGCCAGCAGCCCGGTAGCGGGGGGGCACACAGATACGCAGTATTTT.